A single sample is the source of the 26 T cell receptor beta chains below, sequenced in a study of blood T cells in healthy people across ages. Alongside a J-beta primer mix, a sample-barcoded 5' primer served in a second PCR lasting about 7 to 11 cycles. Each CDR3 protein is one row after TCRdb ran MiXCR on the 5' RACE reads. The sample holds 550,000 to 700,000 distinct CDR3 sequences; 25% to 30% are singletons and the top ten take around 20%. The material sequenced was blood. The receptors originated from a woman in her sixties or seventies in good health.

There are a few counts of this clonotype. This sequence joins TRBV4-3 and TRBJ2-3; the D gene is possibly TRBD2 (5 bases). In germline, CDR1 is LGHNA, CDR2 YSLEER. The length of the CDR3 is 14 residues. Trimming took 3 bases from V and 3 from J, leaving 10 bases between them. CDR3 region: CASSHGVRTDTQYF. The CDR3 DNA reads as TGCGCCAGCAGCCACGGGGTAAGAACAGATACGCAGTATTTT.

The rearrangement uses TRBV7-2 and TRBJ1-1; 10 nucleotides line up with TRBD1. In germline, CDR1 is SGHTA, CDR2 FQGNSA. CDR3 length: 13 residues. Unmatched junction bases numbered 9, after V lost 6 bases and J lost 11 bases. The CDR3 DNA sequence: TGTGCCAGCAGTTTGGGGACAGGGGTTTCGGCTTTCTTT. It is translated as CASSLGTGVSAFF.

About this clonotype: Because the CDR3's place on the DNA is in doubt, the DNA is left out and the CDR3 is given as listed by TCRdb. The J gene is TRBJ1-5, the V gene TRBV12-3 or TRBV12-4; TRBD1 reflects the table's D call only, with no check against the DNA. The CDR3 is 14 residues long, ends included. CDR3 protein: CASSFSGPDQPQHF.

The rearrangement uses TRBV5-1 and TRBJ2-2; TRBD1 might be the D (6 bases). The CDR3 consists of 15 residues. CDR1 is SGHRS, CDR2 YFSETQ, per germline. V was shortened by 2 bases and J by 0 bases, with 8 bases between the two germline ends. In nucleotides, the CDR3 is TGCGCCAGCAGCTTCGGGACACCGAACACCGGGGAGCTGTTTTTT. Its translation is CASSFGTPNTGELFF. Full variable domain (rest looked up from reference TRBV5-1 and TRBJ2-2): KAGVTQTPRYLIKTRGQQVTLSCSPISGHRSVSWYQQTPGQGLQFLFEYFSETQRNKGNFPGRFSGRQFSNSRSEMNVSTLELGDSALYLCASSFGTPNTGELFFGEGSRLTVL.

There are a few counts of this clonotype. The rearrangement uses TRBV15 and TRBJ2-2; 7 bases fit TRBD1. The germline CDR1 and CDR2 sequences are LNHNV and YYDKDF (reference sequence). With 3 bases clipped from V and 6 bases from J, the junction kept 13 bases outside the gene matches. There are 17 residues in the CDR3. CDR3 residues: CATSSTRITTGAGELFF. In DNA, the CDR3 is TGTGCCACCAGCAGTACCAGGATAACAACAGGGGCCGGGGAGCTGTTTTTT.

A word on this clonotype: The junction differs from germline at one of its ends, possibly a read error. The genes are TRBV20-1 and TRBJ2-5, with a possible D match to TRBD2 (5 bases). Germline CDR1 and CDR2: DFQATT and SNEGSKA (reference sequence). The CDR3 contains 13 residues. The CDR3 bases are TGCAGTGCTGGTGGGCGGGCTGTCAATGAGCGGTTCTTC. Encoded protein: CSAGGRAVNERFF.

This clonotype was seen a handful of times. The CDR3 coding sequence is TGTGCCAGCATCGGGGATGCGACTGAAGCTTTCTTT. Translation gives CASIGDATEAFF. The V gene is TRBV6-2 or TRBV6-3, the J gene TRBJ1-1, with no clear D. CDR3 length: 12 residues. V shed 7 bases and J shed 5 bases, with 11 bases lying between them. Germline V gene lookup returns CDR1 MNHEY and CDR2 SVGEGT.

There are a few counts of this clonotype. Its ends do not fully match the called genes, so a read error is possible. V gene TRBV7-9 combines with J gene TRBJ1-4; possibly TRBD1 for D (5 bases). CDR1 is SEHNR and CDR2 is FQNEAQ in the germline V gene (reference sequence). The CDR3 runs 14 residues. CDR3 amino acids: CACSPGTENEKLFF. The CDR3 DNA reads TGTGCCTGCAGCCCTGGGACGGAGAATGAAAAACTGTTTTTT.

This clonotype was picked up a small number of times. The V gene is TRBV20-1, the J gene TRBJ2-5; 8 bases agree with TRBD2. CDR1 is DFQATT and CDR2 is SNEGSKA in the germline V gene (reference sequence). The CDR3 runs to 13 residues. J was trimmed by 4 bases and V by 7 bases; bases with no gene match: 8. CDR3 sequence reads: CSVAGGGGETQYF. For the CDR3, the DNA is TGCAGTGTCGCGGGGGGAGGGGGAGAGACCCAGTACTTC.

The chain has TRBV6-2 or TRBV6-3 and TRBJ2-7; 10 nucleotides align to TRBD2. Trimming cost V 7 bases and J 2 bases; bases outside gene matches: 5. Germline V gene sequence: CDR1 MNHEY, CDR2 SVGEGT. There are 14 residues in the CDR3. CDR3 region: CASTLTSGAYEQYV. Here the CDR3 DNA reads TGTGCCAGCACTCTCACTAGCGGGGCCTACGAGCAGTACGTC.

There are a few counts of this clonotype. The V and J genes are TRBV5-5 and TRBJ1-1, with D perhaps TRBD1 (5 bases). V lost 7 bases and J 3 bases, leaving 19 bases between the germline ends. Germline CDR1 and CDR2: SGHKS and YYEKEE (reference sequence). The CDR3 loop spans 15 amino acids. CDR3 DNA: TGTGCCAGCTCCCGTGCTATAGACAGATACACTGAAGCTTTCTTT. Translated, it gives CASSRAIDRYTEAFF.

This chain links TRBV6-1 with TRBJ2-6, with 8 bases aligning to TRBD1. Germline-derived CDR1 and CDR2 are MNHNS and SASEGT. The CDR3 covers 18 residues. V trimming: 4 bases; J trimming: 0 bases; junction bases outside the gene matches: 8. The CDR3 DNA sequence: TGTGCCAGCAGTGTTGGGACAGGCCTCCACTCTGGGGCCAACGTCCTGACTTTC. This codes for CASSVGTGLHSGANVLTF.

Ten or more counts support this clonotype. The V gene is TRBV9, the J gene TRBJ2-7; D may be TRBD1 (6 bases). The V end was cut by 3 bases, the J end by 5 bases, with 9 bases between. Germline-derived CDR1 and CDR2 are SGDLS and YYNGEE. The CDR3 loop spans 12 amino acids. The CDR3: CASSGPGDEQYF. In DNA, the CDR3 is TGTGCCAGCAGCGGACCAGGGGACGAGCAGTACTTC.

The rearrangement uses TRBV7-9 and TRBJ1-4, with D tentatively TRBD1 (5 bases). The CDR3 extends over 16 amino acids. The germline V gene encodes CDR1 SEHNR and CDR2 FQNEAQ (reference sequence). V was clipped by 5 bases and J by 0 bases, with 13 bases between them. The CDR3 sequence is CASSVDTTTTNEKLFF. Written as DNA, the CDR3 is TGTGCCAGCAGCGTGGACACAACCACAACTAATGAAAAACTGTTTTTT.

This clonotype was seen more than once but under ten times. The V gene is TRBV11-2, the J gene TRBJ2-5; D unclear. The end of the DNA is better explained by TRBJ2-7, so the J call may be wrong. CDR1 and CDR2 from the germline V gene are SGHAT and FQNNGV. There are 13 residues in the CDR3. For the CDR3, the DNA is TGTGCCAGCAGCCGCTACCAAACCTACGAGCAGTACTTC. Residues: CASSRYQTYEQYF.

The chain recombines TRBV5-4 with TRBJ1-1; weak D call: TRBD1 (5 bases). This CDR3 has 15 residues. V lost 1 base to trimming and J lost 4 bases, with 14 bases between them. Germline-derived CDR1 and CDR2 are SGHNT and YYREEE (reference sequence). The CDR3 nucleotides are TGTGCCAGCAGCTTGTATGGGGGGGGAAGCACTGAAGCTTTCTTT. Amino acids: CASSLYGGGSTEAFF.

The chain couples TRBV7-2 to TRBJ2-5; D is perhaps TRBD2 (6 bases). This CDR3 has 16 residues. V was pared by 6 bases and J by 1 base, with 18 bases between. CDR1 SGHTA and CDR2 FQGNSA come from the germline V gene. The CDR3 loop is CASSLEGRRGQETQYF. The CDR3 DNA reads as TGTGCCAGCAGTCTGGAGGGTAGGCGGGGCCAAGAGACCCAGTACTTC.

The V and J genes are TRBV6-1 and TRBJ2-2; 10 positions agree with TRBD1. V was clipped by 4 bases and J by 2 bases; unmatched bases: 4. This CDR3 spans 16 amino acids. Germline assignment: CDR1 MNHNS and CDR2 SASEGT. The CDR3 here is CASSALTGGNTGELFF. CDR3 bases: TGTGCCAGCAGTGCTTTGACAGGGGGCAACACCGGGGAGCTGTTTTTT.

The gene calls are TRBV5-6 and TRBJ2-5, with D unclear. The V end lost 1 base, the J end lost 1 base, and 11 bases lay between the germline ends. This CDR3 region has 15 residues. Germline lookup yields CDR1 SGHDT and CDR2 YYEEEE. This CDR3 is CASSLIASLQETQYF. CDR3 bases: TGTGCCAGCAGCTTGATTGCCAGTCTCCAAGAGACCCAGTACTTC.

The sample holds a few counts of this clonotype. The chain links TRBV2 to TRBJ1-1; D possibly corresponds to TRBD1 (5 bases). This CDR3 has 14 amino acids. Germline CDR1 is SNHLY and CDR2 is FYNNEI. With 4 bases removed from V and 1 base from J, the gap between germline ends came to 10 bases. The CDR3, as DNA: TGTGCCAGCAGTGTAGCAGGGACGAACACTGAAGCTTTCTTT. Translation: CASSVAGTNTEAFF.

Comments on this clonotype: One end of the junction varies from germline; a read error may be responsible. For the CDR3, the DNA is TGCAGCGTTGAGAGGGTAGCCAAAAACATTCAGTGCTTC. It yields the protein CSVERVAKNIQCF. This chain uses TRBV29-1 with TRBJ2-4; D is perhaps TRBD2 (5 bases). CDR3 size: 13 residues. CDR1 SQVTM and CDR2 ANQGSEA come from the germline V gene.

This clonotype showed up many times. The rearrangement links TRBV6-5 to TRBJ1-1; D gene ambiguous. The CDR3 contains 14 residues. The germline V gene encodes CDR1 MNHEY and CDR2 SVGAGI. V lost 2 bases to trimming and J lost 1 base, with 8 bases between them. The CDR3 nucleotides read TGTGCCAGCAGTTACGAGGGTTGGAACACTGAAGCTTTCTTT. Protein sequence: CASSYEGWNTEAFF.

The V and J genes are TRBV7-2 and TRBJ2-5, with 8 bases fitting TRBD1. V shed 8 bases, J shed 3 bases, and the junction held 11 bases outside the gene matches. This CDR3 is built from 15 residues. CDR1 and CDR2 (germline): SGHTA, FQGNSA. The CDR3 loop is CASRRTGGSEETQYF. The CDR3 coding sequence is TGTGCCAGCCGGCGCACAGGGGGTTCAGAAGAGACCCAGTACTTC.

This rearrangement joins TRBV12-3 or TRBV12-4 to TRBJ2-5; D gene unclear. The CDR3 extends over 12 amino acids. V was trimmed by 5 bases and J by 5 bases, leaving 9 bases between them. This CDR3 reads CASSPSWETQYF. The CDR3 nucleotides are TGTGCCAGCAGTCCCAGTTGGGAGACCCAGTACTTC.

The rearrangement links TRBV12-3 or TRBV12-4 to TRBJ2-6, with D hard to call. The CDR3 has 14 amino acids. The V end lost 4 bases, the J end lost 2 bases, and 6 bases lay between the germline ends. CDR3 sequence: CASSSTPGANVLTF. The CDR3 DNA is TGTGCCAGCAGTTCGACGCCTGGGGCCAACGTCCTGACTTTC.

The genes are TRBV29-1 and TRBJ2-7; D perhaps matches TRBD1 (5 bases). The CDR3 is made up of 12 amino acids. The ends were cut back, 5 bases at V and 2 bases at J, with 10 bases in the middle. CDR1 is SQVTM, CDR2 ANQGSEA, per germline. Here the CDR3 DNA reads TGCAGCGTTCTCAGGGCTCCCTACGAGCAGTACTTC. As protein: CSVLRAPYEQYF.